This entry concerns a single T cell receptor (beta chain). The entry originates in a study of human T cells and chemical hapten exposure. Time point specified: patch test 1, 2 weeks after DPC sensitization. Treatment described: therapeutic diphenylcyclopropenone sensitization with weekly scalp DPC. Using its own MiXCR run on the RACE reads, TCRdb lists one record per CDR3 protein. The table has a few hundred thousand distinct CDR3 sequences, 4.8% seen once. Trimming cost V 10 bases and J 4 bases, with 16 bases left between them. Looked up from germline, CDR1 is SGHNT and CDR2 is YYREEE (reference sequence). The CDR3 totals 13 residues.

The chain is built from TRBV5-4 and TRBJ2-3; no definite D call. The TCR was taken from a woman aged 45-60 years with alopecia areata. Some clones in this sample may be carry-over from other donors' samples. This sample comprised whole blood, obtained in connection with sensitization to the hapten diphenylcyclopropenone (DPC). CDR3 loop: CAVNGVWADTQYF. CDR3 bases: TGTGCCGTCAATGGGGTTTGGGCAGATACGCAGTATTTT.